The entry below gives a single T cell receptor (beta chain) sequence along with its context. Its antigen is undetermined. This CDR3 is 15 amino acids long. J was trimmed by 6 bases and V by 2 bases; bases with no gene match: 6. In germline, CDR1 is SGDLS, CDR2 YYNGEE. The sample originates from a study of cytotoxic CD8 clonotypes in ibrutinib-treated CLL. Whole-study context: Patients: over 9 relapsed/refractory, some 15 treatment-naive, roughly 17 IGHV unmutated. Findings and caveats of the study: Clonotypes that were public were uncommon, and they contracted or stayed stable on treatment. Clonality showed a rise at ibrutinib response that reversed toward baseline at progression.

A 1 in 200,000 to 1 in 1 million T cell depth was the sequencing target. Assay: immunoSEQ multiplex PCR; the TCRdb copy retains only in-frame clones and omits some. The sample has approximately 74,000 clones, more than 70% seen once. The source is a human donor with chronic lymphocytic leukemia. The sample was PBMCs, taken at disease progression, from a patient treated with ibrutinib. This sequence joins TRBV9 and TRBJ1-4, with 8 bases lining up with TRBD1. This CDR3 is CASSVQGATHEKLFF. The CDR3, as DNA: TGTGCCAGCAGCGTCCAGGGGGCTACTCATGAAAAACTGTTTTTT.